A selection of T cell receptor beta chains follows, all from one sample in a study of blood T cell repertoires in COVID-19. Assay used: immunoSEQ multiplex PCR; TCRdb lists only in-frame clones, some missing. The sample carries around 60,000 clones, 65% to 90% recorded once. The sequencing input was peripheral blood. These receptors all come from a man aged 50 to 59 with COVID-19, enrolled during active disease. CDR3s include the opening cysteine and the closing phenylalanine or tryptophan. The D gene is left open where the match is weak. Clone size is stated in some rows and not others, as once, few, many or a class when expanded.

J: TRBJ1-1
V: TRBV11-1
size: NA
D: NA
length: 14
CDR3: CASSSGPGWAEAFF
DNA: TGTGCCAGCAGCTCCGGACCGGGGTGGGCTGAAGCTTTCTTT

J: TRBJ2-3
V: TRBV28
size: NA
D: NA
length: 15
CDR3: CASSLKRAGYDTQYF
DNA: TGTGCCAGCAGTTTGAAGAGGGCCGGTTATGACACGCAGTATTTT

J: TRBJ2-2
V: TRBV6-1
size: NA
D: NA
length: 14
CDR3: CASSEMGDTGELFF
DNA: TGTGCCAGCAGTGAGATGGGAGACACCGGGGAGCTGTTTTTT

J: TRBJ2-7
V: TRBV6-6
size: NA
D: TRBD2
length: 14
CDR3: CASMVAGDRYEQYF
DNA: TGTGCCAGCATGGTAGCGGGAGACCGCTACGAGCAGTACTTC

J: TRBJ2-7
V: TRBV7-9
size: once
D: NA
length: 16
CDR3: CASSWAQGTRKNEQYF
DNA: TGTGCCAGCAGCTGGGCCCAGGGGACGCGAAAGAACGAGCAGTACTTC

J: TRBJ1-2
V: TRBV4-1
size: NA
D: TRBD1
length: 18
CDR3: CASSQDSPSDRANYGYTF
DNA: TGCGCCAGCAGCCAAGATTCCCCCTCGGACAGGGCGAACTATGGCTACACCTTC

J: TRBJ1-1
V: TRBV7-8
size: once
D: NA
length: 15
CDR3: CASSPRNAANTEAFF
DNA: TGTGCCAGCAGCCCGAGGAACGCAGCGAACACTGAAGCTTTCTTT

J: TRBJ1-5
V: TRBV6-6
size: NA
D: TRBD1
length: 15
CDR3: CASSGQGISNQPQHF
DNA: TGTGCCAGCAGTGGACAGGGGATAAGCAATCAGCCCCAGCATTTT

J: TRBJ2-1
V: TRBV4-1
size: NA
D: TRBD2
length: 17
CDR3: CASSQDPTSGRAYEQFF
DNA: TGCGCCAGCAGCCAAGATCCTACTAGCGGGAGGGCGTATGAGCAGTTCTTC

J: TRBJ1-5
V: TRBV18
size: NA
D: NA
length: 16
CDR3: CASSPPGRARNQPQHF
DNA: TGTGCCAGCTCACCACCAGGCAGGGCGCGCAATCAGCCCCAGCATTTT

J: TRBJ2-2
V: TRBV5-1
size: NA
D: TRBD1
length: 20
CDR3: CASSLVYGTAEALSTGELFF
DNA: TGCGCCAGCAGCTTGGTATATGGGACAGCCGAAGCCCTCAGCACCGGGGAGCTGTTTTTT

J: TRBJ2-7
V: TRBV18
size: NA
D: TRBD2
length: 15
CDR3: CASSPPRGTRYEQYF
DNA: TGTGCCAGCTCACCACCGAGAGGGACTAGATACGAGCAGTACTTC

J: TRBJ2-5
V: TRBV27
size: NA
D: TRBD2
length: 19
CDR3: CASSLGGGGRVDYGETQYF
DNA: TGTGCCAGCAGTTTAGGTGGCGGGGGGCGAGTCGATTATGGAGAGACCCAGTACTTC

J: TRBJ1-5
V: TRBV19
size: NA
D: NA
length: 19
CDR3: CASSIDPGAETFGNQPQHF
DNA: TGTGCCAGTAGTATAGATCCAGGGGCCGAAACTTTCGGTAATCAGCCCCAGCATTTT

J: TRBJ1-6
V: TRBV3-1/TRBV3-2
size: NA
D: NA
length: 13
CDR3: CASSQDTRTPLHF
DNA: TGTGCCAGCAGCCAAGACACCCGGACTCCCCTCCACTTT

J: TRBJ1-5
V: TRBV5-5
size: NA
D: NA
length: 15
CDR3: CASSLAGGSGQPQHF
DNA: TGTGCCAGCAGTTTGGCGGGGGGGAGTGGGCAGCCCCAGCATTTT

J: TRBJ2-2
V: TRBV2
size: NA
D: TRBD2
length: 17
CDR3: CASSGAGRGIVTGELFF
DNA: TGTGCCAGCAGTGGTGCAGGGCGGGGGATAGTCACCGGGGAGCTGTTTTTT

J: TRBJ2-5
V: TRBV27
size: NA
D: TRBD2
length: 16
CDR3: CASSLNLAGYQETQYF
DNA: TGTGCCAGCAGTTTAAACCTAGCGGGATACCAAGAGACCCAGTACTTC

J: TRBJ2-2
V: TRBV3-1/TRBV3-2
size: NA
D: TRBD2
length: 16
CDR3: CASSHGTSGRTGELFF
DNA: TGTGCCAGCAGCCATGGGACTAGCGGGCGGACCGGGGAGCTGTTTTTT

J: TRBJ2-1
V: TRBV9
size: NA
D: NA
length: 15
CDR3: CASSETSYPYNEQFF
DNA: TGTGCCAGCAGCGAAACTAGCTACCCCTACAATGAGCAGTTCTTC

J: TRBJ2-7
V: TRBV6-2/TRBV6-3
size: NA
D: NA
length: 15
CDR3: CASSRSAQGGYEQYF
DNA: TGTGCCAGCAGCCGATCCGCGCAGGGGGGCTACGAGCAGTACTTC

J: TRBJ2-3
V: TRBV13
size: NA
D: TRBD2
length: 15
CDR3: CASSFSREGRDTQYF
DNA: TGTGCCAGCAGCTTTTCCCGGGAGGGCCGCGATACGCAGTATTTT

J: TRBJ2-5
V: TRBV7-9
size: NA
D: TRBD2
length: 16
CDR3: CASSLVIGRLGETQYF
DNA: TGTGCCAGCAGCCTGGTTATCGGGAGGCTAGGAGAGACCCAGTACTTC

J: TRBJ2-1
V: TRBV4-1
size: NA
D: NA
length: 13
CDR3: CASSLGSYNEQFF
DNA: TGCGCCAGCAGCCTCGGCTCCTACAATGAGCAGTTCTTC

J: TRBJ1-4
V: TRBV19
size: few
D: NA
length: 11
CDR3: CASARGEKLFF
DNA: TGTGCCAGTGCTAGAGGTGAAAAACTGTTTTTT

J: TRBJ2-7
V: TRBV5-6
size: NA
D: TRBD2
length: 15
CDR3: CASSLNLAGSYEQYF
DNA: TGTGCCAGCAGCTTAAATTTAGCGGGGAGCTACGAGCAGTACTTC

J: TRBJ2-1
V: TRBV18
size: NA
D: NA
length: 13
CDR3: CASSPDRPNEQFF
DNA: TGTGCCAGCTCACCGGACAGACCCAATGAGCAGTTCTTC

J: TRBJ2-7
V: TRBV5-1
size: few
D: TRBD2
length: 17
CDR3: CASSFGKPSGGPYEQYF
DNA: TGCGCCAGCAGCTTCGGAAAACCTAGCGGGGGCCCTTACGAGCAGTACTTC

J: TRBJ1-2
V: TRBV28
size: NA
D: TRBD1
length: 14
CDR3: CASSLSGGGYGYTF
DNA: TGTGCCAGCAGTTTATCAGGGGGCGGCTATGGCTACACCTTC

J: TRBJ1-1
V: TRBV18
size: NA
D: TRBD1
length: 14
CDR3: CASSPAHRGGEAFF
DNA: TGTGCCAGCTCACCGGCCCACAGGGGAGGTGAAGCTTTCTTT

J: TRBJ1-1
V: TRBV21-1
size: NA
D: NA
length: 12
CDR3: CATCHMNTEAFF
DNA: TGTGCCACGTGTCACATGAACACTGAAGCTTTCTTT

J: TRBJ2-1
V: TRBV28
size: NA
D: TRBD2
length: 16
CDR3: CASRQQTSGSGHEQFF
DNA: TGTGCCAGCAGGCAACAAACTAGCGGGAGTGGCCATGAGCAGTTCTTC

J: TRBJ2-3
V: TRBV10-3
size: NA
D: TRBD2
length: 19
CDR3: CAISGRGTSGSWDTDTQYF
DNA: TGTGCCATCAGTGGTAGGGGGACTAGCGGGAGTTGGGACACAGATACGCAGTATTTT

J: TRBJ2-1
V: TRBV3-1/TRBV3-2
size: NA
D: NA
length: 13
CDR3: CASSHQNYNEQFF
DNA: TGTGCCAGCAGCCACCAAAACTACAATGAGCAGTTCTTC

J: TRBJ1-1
V: TRBV5-1
size: few
D: NA
length: 13
CDR3: CASSLAGNTEAFF
DNA: TGCGCCAGCAGCTTGGCAGGGAACACTGAAGCTTTCTTT

J: TRBJ1-5
V: TRBV19
size: NA
D: NA
length: 14
CDR3: CASSYGSRDQPQHF
DNA: TGTGCCAGTAGCTACGGCAGCCGGGATCAGCCCCAGCATTTT

J: TRBJ2-5
V: TRBV5-4
size: NA
D: NA
length: 18
CDR3: CASSAGPLLVRSGETQYF
DNA: TGTGCCAGCAGCGCCGGTCCCCTACTCGTTCGGTCTGGAGAGACCCAGTACTTC

J: TRBJ2-1
V: TRBV2
size: once
D: TRBD2
length: 15
CDR3: CASSRTSGSFNEQFF
DNA: TGTGCCAGCAGTAGGACTAGCGGGAGCTTCAATGAGCAGTTCTTC

J: TRBJ2-7
V: TRBV5-6
size: NA
D: NA
length: 16
CDR3: CASSSFEESRPYEQYF
DNA: TGTGCCAGCAGCTCGTTCGAGGAATCGAGGCCCTACGAGCAGTACTTC

J: TRBJ2-7
V: TRBV27
size: few
D: NA
length: 14
CDR3: CASSLVQSPYEQYF
DNA: TGTGCCAGCAGTCTTGTACAGTCACCTTACGAGCAGTACTTC

J: TRBJ1-3
V: TRBV28
size: NA
D: NA
length: 16
CDR3: CASSSLGEGSGNTIYF
DNA: TGTGCCAGCAGTTCTCTGGGGGAGGGCTCTGGAAACACCATATATTTT

J: TRBJ2-5
V: TRBV12-5
size: NA
D: NA
length: 14
CDR3: CASALPAPGETQYF
DNA: TGTGCTAGTGCCTTACCAGCGCCTGGGGAGACCCAGTACTTC

J: TRBJ2-7
V: TRBV6-4
size: NA
D: TRBD2
length: 20
CDR3: CAIFSGVGFGRLAEPYEQYF
DNA: TGTGCCATCTTCAGTGGTGTCGGCTTCGGAAGACTAGCGGAGCCCTACGAGCAGTACTTC

J: TRBJ1-2
V: TRBV27
size: NA
D: TRBD1
length: 15
CDR3: CASSNLDRGQGGYTF
DNA: TGTGCCAGCAGTAACCTGGACAGGGGGCAAGGTGGCTACACCTTC

J: TRBJ2-2
V: TRBV28
size: NA
D: NA
length: 18
CDR3: CASVEDRVGTSTSGELFF
DNA: TGTGCCAGTGTTGAGGACAGGGTAGGGACTAGCACGAGCGGGGAGCTGTTTTTT

J: TRBJ2-5
V: TRBV4-2
size: NA
D: NA
length: 15
CDR3: CASSQLRDSKETQYF
DNA: TGTGCCAGCAGCCAGTTGAGGGATTCCAAAGAGACCCAGTACTTC

J: TRBJ2-7
V: TRBV5-1
size: NA
D: NA
length: 14
CDR3: CASSLDQGTYEQYF
DNA: TGCGCCAGCAGCTTGGATCAGGGAACCTACGAGCAGTACTTC

J: TRBJ2-7
V: TRBV21-1
size: NA
D: NA
length: 11
CDR3: CASEGRDEQYF
DNA: TGTGCCAGCGAGGGAAGGGATGAGCAGTACTTC

J: TRBJ1-1
V: TRBV4-2
size: NA
D: NA
length: 14
CDR3: CASSPGEGVPEAFF
DNA: TGTGCCAGCAGCCCTGGGGAGGGGGTGCCTGAAGCTTTCTTT